This TCR beta chain appears in the sequencing data of a study of OX40 agonist ivuxolimab in advanced cancers. Study details: Two cutaneous melanoma patients and one hepatocellular carcinoma patient, three in all, had partial responses.

Clones were sequenced by immunoSEQ multiplex PCR, and TCRdb holds only the in-frame ones, with some missing. The sample has around 100,000 clones, about 87% seen once. This receptor was taken from an adult with an advanced solid tumor such as melanoma, head and neck, liver or kidney cancer. Sequences were derived from CD4+ or CD8+ T cells sorted from blood, sampled in a trial of the OX40 agonist ivuxolimab.

This chain's CDR3 is CSAGRRTDTQYF. The CDR3 region has the DNA TGCAGCGCCGGGCGGCGCACAGATACGCAGTATTTT. The V call is TRBV29-1, the J call TRBJ2-3; D remains ambiguous. CDR3 size: 12 residues. V dropped 7 bases and J dropped 1 base, with 9 bases sitting between them. Germline CDR1 is SQVTM and CDR2 is ANQGSEA.